This entry lists 7 T cell receptor beta chains sequenced from one sample in a study of technical replicates of blood from several donors. Only in-frame clones appear in the TCRdb table, and some are missing; sequencing was by immunoSEQ multiplex PCR. The sample comprises roughly 80,000 clones, more than 85% of which are singletons, and about 0.41% rests with the top ten. Sequenced material: T cells isolated from PBMCs. The receptor set was obtained from a human donor in good health.

The rearrangement uses TRBV7-2 and TRBJ2-3; a possible D gene is TRBD1 (6 bases). The CDR3 runs 16 residues. Germline V lookup: CDR1 SGHTA, CDR2 FQGNSA. Trimming left V 5 bases short and J 2 bases short, with 17 bases between. CDR3: CASSVQGPVYTDTQYF. The CDR3 region has the DNA TGTGCCAGCAGCGTACAGGGTCCCGTTTACACAGATACGCAGTATTTT.

The V call is TRBV7-9, the J call TRBJ2-3; 10 nucleotides agree with TRBD2. The CDR3 has 18 residues. Germline V CDR1 and CDR2: SEHNR, FQNEAQ (reference sequence). With 3 bases clipped from V and 2 bases from J, the junction kept 11 bases outside the gene matches. The CDR3 loop is CASSLTGLAAVNTDTQYF. Written as DNA, the CDR3 is TGTGCCAGCAGCTTGACCGGACTAGCGGCAGTAAACACAGATACGCAGTATTTT.

This chain joins TRBV5-1 and TRBJ2-3, with 8 bases that match TRBD2. Trimming at V came to 3 bases and at J to 5 bases, leaving 11 bases not matched to a gene. Germline loops: CDR1 SGHRS, CDR2 YFSETQ. The CDR3 covers 16 residues. The CDR3 here is CASSWRGGGRGDTQYF. The CDR3 coding sequence is TGCGCCAGCAGCTGGAGGGGCGGGGGGCGAGGAGATACGCAGTATTTT.

The V gene is TRBV18, the J gene TRBJ2-7, with 7 bases aligning to TRBD1. Germline CDR1 reads KGHSH; CDR2 reads LQKENI. This CDR3 comprises 14 residues. V lost 6 bases and J lost 2; bases outside the gene matches: 7. CDR3 in amino acids: CASSQGEPPYEQYF. CDR3 in DNA: TGTGCCAGCTCCCAGGGGGAACCACCCTACGAGCAGTACTTC.

CDR3 in DNA: TGTGCCAGCAGTCCCAGTTCCGGAAACACCATATATTTT. This codes for CASSPSSGNTIYF. V gene TRBV25-1 combines with J gene TRBJ1-3, with unresolved D. The V gene's germline CDR1 is MGHDK and CDR2 SYGVNS. V lost 5 bases and J 4 bases, leaving 9 bases between the germline ends. The CDR3 contains 13 residues. Complete variable domain (other parts from reference TRBV25-1 and TRBJ1-3): EADIYQTPRYLVIGTGKKITLECSQTMGHDKMYWYQQDPGMELHLIHYSYGVNSTEKGDLSSESTVSRIRTEHFPLTLESARPSHTSQYLCASSPSSGNTIYFGEGSWLTVV.

V gene TRBV11-2 combines with J gene TRBJ2-3, with 8 nucleotides matching TRBD2. V lost 2 bases, J lost 1 base, and 5 bases stayed unmatched. Germline V CDR1 and CDR2: SGHAT, FQNNGV. This CDR3 contains 16 residues. Written as DNA, the CDR3 is TGTGCCAGCAGCTTATCCAGCGGGAGTGGCACAGATACGCAGTATTTT. Translated, it gives CASSLSSGSGTDTQYF. Variable domain in full (rest from reference TRBV11-2 and TRBJ2-3): EAGVAQSPRYKIIEKRQSVAFWCNPISGHATLYWYQQILGQGPKLLIQFQNNGVVDDSQLPKDRFSAERLKGVDSTLKIQPAKLEDSAVYLCASSLSSGSGTDTQYFGPGTRLTVL.

This sequence joins TRBV28 and TRBJ1-1; no reliable D call. Deletions cut 1 base from V and 2 bases from J, with 5 bases between. Looked up from germline, CDR1 is MDHEN and CDR2 is SYDVKM. The CDR3 length is 13 residues. The CDR3 DNA is TGTGCCAGCAGTTTATCAGGAAACACTGAAGCTTTCTTT. Translation: CASSLSGNTEAFF. Drawing the rest from reference TRBV28 and TRBJ1-1, the complete variable domain is DVKVTQSSRYLVKRTGEKVFLECVQDMDHENMFWYRQDPGLGLRLIYFSYDVKMKEKGDIPEGYSVSREKKERFSLILESASTNQTSMYLCASSLSGNTEAFFGQGTRLTVV.